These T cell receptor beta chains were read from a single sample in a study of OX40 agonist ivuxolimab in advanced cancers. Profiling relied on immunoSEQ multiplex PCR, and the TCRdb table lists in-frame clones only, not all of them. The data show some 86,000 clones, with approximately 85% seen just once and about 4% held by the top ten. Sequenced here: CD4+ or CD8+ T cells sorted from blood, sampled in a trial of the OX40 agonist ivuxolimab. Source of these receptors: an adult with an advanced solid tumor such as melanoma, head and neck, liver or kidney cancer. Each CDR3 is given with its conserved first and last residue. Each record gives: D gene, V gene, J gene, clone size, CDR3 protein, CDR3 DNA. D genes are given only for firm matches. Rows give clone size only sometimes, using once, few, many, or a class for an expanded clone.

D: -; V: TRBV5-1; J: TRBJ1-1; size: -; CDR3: CASSLRTGEAFF; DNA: TGCGCCAGCAGCTTGAGGACGGGTGAAGCTTTCTTT
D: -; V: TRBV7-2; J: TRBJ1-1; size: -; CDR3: CASSFGVRSEAFF; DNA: TGTGCCAGCAGCTTTGGGGTACGATCTGAAGCTTTCTTT
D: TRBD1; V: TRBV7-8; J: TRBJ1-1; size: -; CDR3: CASSHGTGDYPNTEAFF; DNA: TGTGCCAGCAGCCACGGGACAGGGGACTACCCGAACACTGAAGCTTTCTTT
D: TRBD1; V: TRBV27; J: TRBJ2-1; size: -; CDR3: CASGDREDEQFF; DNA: TGTGCCAGCGGGGACAGGGAGGATGAGCAGTTCTTC
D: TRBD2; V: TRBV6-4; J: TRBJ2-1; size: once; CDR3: CASSSEAGGPNNEQFF; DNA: TGTGCCAGCAGTAGTGAGGCGGGAGGGCCGAACAATGAGCAGTTCTTC
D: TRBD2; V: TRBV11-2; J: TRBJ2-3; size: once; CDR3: CASSLVGTNADTQYF; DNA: TGTGCCAGCAGCCTCGTAGGGACTAACGCAGATACGCAGTATTTT
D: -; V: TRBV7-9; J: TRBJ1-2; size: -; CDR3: CASSARDKPEGGYTF; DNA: TGTGCCAGCAGTGCCCGGGACAAACCAGAGGGCGGCTACACCTTC
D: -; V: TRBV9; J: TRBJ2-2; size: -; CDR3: CASSVEGEAGELFF; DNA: TGTGCCAGCAGCGTAGAGGGGGAGGCCGGGGAGCTGTTTTTT
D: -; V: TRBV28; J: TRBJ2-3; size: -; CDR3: CASSLPSGVRSTDTQYF; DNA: TGTGCCAGCAGTTTACCGTCGGGGGTCAGGTCCACAGATACGCAGTATTTT
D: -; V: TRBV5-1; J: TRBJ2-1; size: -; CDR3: CASSVDYPAEFF; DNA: TGCGCCAGCAGCGTGGACTATCCAGCCGAGTTCTTC
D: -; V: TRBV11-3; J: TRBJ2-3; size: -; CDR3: CASSLAPADTQYF; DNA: TGTGCCAGCAGCTTAGCCCCCGCGGATACGCAGTATTTT
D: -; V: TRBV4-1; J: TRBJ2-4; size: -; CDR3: CASSATLDIQYF; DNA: TGCGCCAGCAGCGCAACCCTTGACATTCAGTACTTC
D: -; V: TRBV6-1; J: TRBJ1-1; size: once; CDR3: CASRFQGQSNTEAFF; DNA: TGTGCCAGCAGATTCCAAGGACAGTCGAACACTGAAGCTTTCTTT
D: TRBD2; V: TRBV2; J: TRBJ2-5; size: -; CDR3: CARGLAGAGEETQYF; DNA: TGTGCCAGGGGACTAGCGGGAGCGGGGGAAGAGACCCAGTACTTC
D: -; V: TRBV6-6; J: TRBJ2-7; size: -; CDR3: CASSFTSSYEQYF; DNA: TGTGCCAGCAGTTTTACTAGTTCCTACGAGCAGTACTTC
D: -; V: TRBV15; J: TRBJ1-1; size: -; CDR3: CATSRDGVDTEAFF; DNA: TGTGCCACCAGCAGAGACGGGGTTGACACTGAAGCTTTCTTT
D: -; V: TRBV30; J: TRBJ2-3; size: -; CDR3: CAWVKTGIGTDTQYF; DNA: TGTGCCTGGGTTAAAACAGGGATCGGAACAGATACGCAGTATTTT
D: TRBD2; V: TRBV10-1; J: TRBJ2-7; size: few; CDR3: CARAPRTSGLSYEQYF; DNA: TGCGCCCGTGCCCCCAGGACTAGCGGGCTCTCCTACGAGCAGTACTTC
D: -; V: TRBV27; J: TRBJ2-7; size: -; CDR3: CASSHTGYQYEQYF; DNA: TGTGCCAGCAGCCATACAGGGTATCAGTACGAGCAGTACTTC
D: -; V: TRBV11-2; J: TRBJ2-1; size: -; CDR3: CASSLGLRGLNNEQFF; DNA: TGTGCCAGCAGCTTAGGGTTGCGTGGATTAAACAATGAGCAGTTCTTC
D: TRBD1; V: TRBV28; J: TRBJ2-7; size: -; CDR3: CASSLGSRGPYEQYF; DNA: TGTGCCAGCAGTTTAGGTTCCAGGGGGCCCTACGAGCAGTACTTC
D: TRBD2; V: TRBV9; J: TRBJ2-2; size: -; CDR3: CASSLGLAGEHTGELFF; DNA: TGTGCCAGCAGCTTGGGACTAGCGGGAGAGCACACCGGGGAGCTGTTTTTT
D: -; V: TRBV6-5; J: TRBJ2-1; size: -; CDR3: CASSYRETVRNEQFF; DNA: TGTGCCAGCAGTTACAGGGAGACAGTCCGCAATGAGCAGTTCTTC
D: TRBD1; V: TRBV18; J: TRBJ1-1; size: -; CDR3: CASSQGAVNTEAFF; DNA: TGTGCCAGCTCACAGGGGGCCGTCAACACTGAAGCTTTCTTT
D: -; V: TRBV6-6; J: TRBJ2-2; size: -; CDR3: CASSGYGGGNTGELFF; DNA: TGTGCCAGCAGTGGCTACGGTGGGGGGAACACCGGGGAGCTGTTTTTT
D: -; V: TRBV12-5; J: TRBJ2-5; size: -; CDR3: CASGPDSQETQYF; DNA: TGTGCTAGTGGTCCGGACAGTCAAGAGACCCAGTACTTC
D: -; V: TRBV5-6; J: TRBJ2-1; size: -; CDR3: CASSSLGDGEGNEQFF; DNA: TGTGCCAGCAGCTCGCTAGGGGACGGTGAGGGCAATGAGCAGTTCTTC
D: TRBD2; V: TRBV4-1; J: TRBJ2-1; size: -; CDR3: CASSQAGLSSYNEQFF; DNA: TGCGCCAGCAGCCAAGCGGGACTATCCTCCTACAATGAGCAGTTCTTC
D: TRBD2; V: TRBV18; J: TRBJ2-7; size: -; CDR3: CASSPYLAGGYEQYF; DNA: TGTGCCAGCTCACCATACTTAGCGGGAGGCTACGAGCAGTACTTC
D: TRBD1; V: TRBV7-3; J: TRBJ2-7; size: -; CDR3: CASSLTDRFSSFYEQYF; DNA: TGTGCCAGCAGCTTAACGGACAGGTTTTCCTCATTCTACGAGCAGTACTTC
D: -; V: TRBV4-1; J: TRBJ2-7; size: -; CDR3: CASSPWVGLYEQYF; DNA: TGCGCCAGCAGCCCGTGGGTAGGGCTCTACGAGCAGTACTTC
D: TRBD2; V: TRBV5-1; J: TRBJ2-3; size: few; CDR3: CASSGGTSSTDTQYF; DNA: TGCGCCAGCAGCGGGGGGACTAGTAGCACAGATACGCAGTATTTT
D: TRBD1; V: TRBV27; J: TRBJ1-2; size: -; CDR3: CASTPLGDRDFYGYTF; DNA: TGTGCCAGCACCCCCCTGGGGGACAGGGATTTCTATGGCTACACCTTC
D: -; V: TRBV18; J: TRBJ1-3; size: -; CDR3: CASSSRNSGNTIYF; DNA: TGTGCCAGCTCCAGCAGGAACTCTGGAAACACCATATATTTT
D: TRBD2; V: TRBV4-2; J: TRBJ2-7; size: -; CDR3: CASSLLAGGQYEQYF; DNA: TGTGCCAGCAGCCTCTTAGCGGGAGGTCAGTACGAGCAGTACTTC
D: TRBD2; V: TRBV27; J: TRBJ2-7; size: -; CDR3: CASRSLTSGSPEQYF; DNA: TGTGCCAGCAGAAGCCTGACTAGCGGGAGTCCCGAGCAGTACTTC